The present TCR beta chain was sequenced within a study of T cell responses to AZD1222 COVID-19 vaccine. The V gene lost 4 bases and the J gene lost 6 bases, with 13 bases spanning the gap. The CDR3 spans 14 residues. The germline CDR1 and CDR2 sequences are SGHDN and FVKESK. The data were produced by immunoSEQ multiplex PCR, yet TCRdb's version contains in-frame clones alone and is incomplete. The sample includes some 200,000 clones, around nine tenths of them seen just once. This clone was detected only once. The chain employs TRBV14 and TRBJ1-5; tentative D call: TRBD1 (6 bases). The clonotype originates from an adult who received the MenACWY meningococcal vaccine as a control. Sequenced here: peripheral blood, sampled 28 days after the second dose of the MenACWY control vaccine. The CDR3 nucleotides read TGTGCCAGCAGCCGTGGGGGGCTCGGTCAGCCCCAGCATTTT. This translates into CASSRGGLGQPQHF.